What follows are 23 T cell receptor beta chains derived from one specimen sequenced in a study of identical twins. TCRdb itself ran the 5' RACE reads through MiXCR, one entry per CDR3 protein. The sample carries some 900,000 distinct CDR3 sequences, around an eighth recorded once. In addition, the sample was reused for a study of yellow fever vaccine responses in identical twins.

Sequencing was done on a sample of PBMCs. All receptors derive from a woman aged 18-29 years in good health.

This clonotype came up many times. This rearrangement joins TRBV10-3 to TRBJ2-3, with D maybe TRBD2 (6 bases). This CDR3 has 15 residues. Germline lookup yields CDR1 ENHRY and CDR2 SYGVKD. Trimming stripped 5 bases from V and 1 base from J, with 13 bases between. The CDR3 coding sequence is TGTGCCATCAGTATTAGTTCGGGGGGCACAGATACGCAGTATTTT. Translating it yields CAISISSGGTDTQYF.

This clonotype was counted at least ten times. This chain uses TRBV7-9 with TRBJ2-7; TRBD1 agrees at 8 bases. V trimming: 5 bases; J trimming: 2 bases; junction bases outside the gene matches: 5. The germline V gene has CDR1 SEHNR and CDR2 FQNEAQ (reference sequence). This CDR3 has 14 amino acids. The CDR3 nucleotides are TGTGCCAGCAGCAGTGGGACAGGACCCTACGAGCAGTACTTC. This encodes CASSSGTGPYEQYF.

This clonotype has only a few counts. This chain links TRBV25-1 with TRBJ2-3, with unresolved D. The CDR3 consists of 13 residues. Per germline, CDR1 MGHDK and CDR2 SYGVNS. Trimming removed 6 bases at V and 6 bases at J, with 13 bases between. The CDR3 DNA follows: TGTGCCAGCAGAGGCCTTGCTTGGGATACGCAGTATTTT. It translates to CASRGLAWDTQYF. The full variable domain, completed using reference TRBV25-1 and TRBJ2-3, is EADIYQTPRYLVIGTGKKITLECSQTMGHDKMYWYQQDPGMELHLIHYSYGVNSTEKGDLSSESTVSRIRTEHFPLTLESARPSHTSQYLCASRGLAWDTQYFGPGTRLTVL.

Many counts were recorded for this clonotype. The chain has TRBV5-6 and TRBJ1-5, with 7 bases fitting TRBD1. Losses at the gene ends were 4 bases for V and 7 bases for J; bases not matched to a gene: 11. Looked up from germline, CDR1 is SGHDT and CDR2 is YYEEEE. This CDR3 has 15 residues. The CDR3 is CASSPSDRFGQPQHF. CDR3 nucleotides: TGTGCCAGCAGCCCCTCGGACAGGTTCGGACAGCCCCAGCATTTT.

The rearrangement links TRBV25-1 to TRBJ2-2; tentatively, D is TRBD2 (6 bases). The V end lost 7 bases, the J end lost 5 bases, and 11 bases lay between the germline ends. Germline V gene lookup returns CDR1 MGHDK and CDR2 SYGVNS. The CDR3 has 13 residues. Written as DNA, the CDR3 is TGTGCCAGCAAGGAGGGAAGAACCGGGGAGCTGTTTTTT. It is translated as CASKEGRTGELFF.

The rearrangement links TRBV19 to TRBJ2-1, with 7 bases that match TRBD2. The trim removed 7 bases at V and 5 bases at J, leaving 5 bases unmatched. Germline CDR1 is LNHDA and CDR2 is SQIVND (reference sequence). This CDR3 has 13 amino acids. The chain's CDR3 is CASMGGGHNEQFF. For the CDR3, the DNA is TGTGCCAGTATGGGGGGAGGGCACAATGAGCAGTTCTTC.

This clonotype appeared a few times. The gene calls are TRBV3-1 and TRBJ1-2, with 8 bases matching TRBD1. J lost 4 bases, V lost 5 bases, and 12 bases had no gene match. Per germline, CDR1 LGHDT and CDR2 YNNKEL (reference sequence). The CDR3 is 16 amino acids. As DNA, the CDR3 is TGTGCCAGCAGCGATAATGGACAGGGCCTCGGCTATGGCTACACCTTC. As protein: CASSDNGQGLGYGYTF.

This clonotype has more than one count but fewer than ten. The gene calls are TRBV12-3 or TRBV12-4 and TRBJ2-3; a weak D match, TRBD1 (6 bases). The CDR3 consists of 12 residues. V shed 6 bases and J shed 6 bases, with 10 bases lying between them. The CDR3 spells CASSNDRDTQYF. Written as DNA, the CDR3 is TGTGCCAGCAGCAACGACAGGGATACGCAGTATTTT.

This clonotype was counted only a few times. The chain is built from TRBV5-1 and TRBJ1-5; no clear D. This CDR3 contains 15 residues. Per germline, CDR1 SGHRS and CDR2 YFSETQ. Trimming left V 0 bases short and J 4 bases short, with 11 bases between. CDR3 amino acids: CASSLGTPGNQPQHF. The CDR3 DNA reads TGCGCCAGCAGCTTGGGGACTCCTGGAAATCAGCCCCAGCATTTT.

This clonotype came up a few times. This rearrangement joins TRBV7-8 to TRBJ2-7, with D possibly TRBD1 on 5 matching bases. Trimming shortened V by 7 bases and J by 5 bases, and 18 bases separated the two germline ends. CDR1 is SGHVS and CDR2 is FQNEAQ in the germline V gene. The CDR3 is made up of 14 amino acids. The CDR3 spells CASKGEVGLDEQYV. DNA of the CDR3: TGTGCCAGCAAAGGGGAAGTGGGTCTTGACGAGCAGTACGTC.

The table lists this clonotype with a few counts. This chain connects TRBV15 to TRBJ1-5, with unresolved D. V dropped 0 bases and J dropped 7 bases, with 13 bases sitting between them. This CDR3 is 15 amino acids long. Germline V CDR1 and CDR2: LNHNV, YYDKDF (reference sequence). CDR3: CATSRDLSAWQPQHF. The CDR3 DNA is TGTGCCACCAGCAGAGATCTCTCTGCCTGGCAGCCCCAGCATTTT.

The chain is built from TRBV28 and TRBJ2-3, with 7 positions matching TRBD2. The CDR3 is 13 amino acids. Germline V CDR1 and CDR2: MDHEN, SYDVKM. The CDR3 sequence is CAAREASTDTQYF. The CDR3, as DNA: TGTGCGGCTCGGGAGGCTAGCACAGATACGCAGTATTTT.

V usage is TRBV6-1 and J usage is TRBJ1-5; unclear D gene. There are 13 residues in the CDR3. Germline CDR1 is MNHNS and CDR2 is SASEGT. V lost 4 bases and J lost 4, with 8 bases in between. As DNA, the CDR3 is TGTGCCAGCAGTGTGCTTCGGAATCAGCCCCAGCATTTT. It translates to CASSVLRNQPQHF.

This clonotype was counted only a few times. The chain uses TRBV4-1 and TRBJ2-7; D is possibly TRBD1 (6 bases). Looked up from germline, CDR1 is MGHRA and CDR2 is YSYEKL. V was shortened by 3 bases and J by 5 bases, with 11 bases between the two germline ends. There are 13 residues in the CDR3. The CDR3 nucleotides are TGCGCCAGCAGCCAGGACACAGGGAACGAGCAGTACGTC. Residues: CASSQDTGNEQYV.

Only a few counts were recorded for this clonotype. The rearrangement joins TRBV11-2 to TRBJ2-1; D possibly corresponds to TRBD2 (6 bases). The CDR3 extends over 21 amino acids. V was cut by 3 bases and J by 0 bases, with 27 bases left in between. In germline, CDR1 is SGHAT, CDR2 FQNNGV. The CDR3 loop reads CASSFPNGTGTYQSSYNEQFF. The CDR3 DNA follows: TGTGCCAGCAGCTTCCCCAATGGGACCGGGACTTATCAGAGCTCCTACAATGAGCAGTTCTTC. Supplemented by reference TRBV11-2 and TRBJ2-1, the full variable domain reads EAGVAQSPRYKIIEKRQSVAFWCNPISGHATLYWYQQILGQGPKLLIQFQNNGVVDDSQLPKDRFSAERLKGVDSTLKIQPAKLEDSAVYLCASSFPNGTGTYQSSYNEQFFGPGTRLTVL.

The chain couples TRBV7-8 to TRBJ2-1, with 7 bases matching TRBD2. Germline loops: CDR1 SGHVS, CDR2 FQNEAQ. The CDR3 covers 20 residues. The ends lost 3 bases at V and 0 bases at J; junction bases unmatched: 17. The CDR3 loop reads CASSLRQGLADYTSYNEQFF. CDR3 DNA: TGTGCCAGCAGCTTGCGGCAGGGTCTAGCGGACTATACCTCCTACAATGAGCAGTTCTTC.

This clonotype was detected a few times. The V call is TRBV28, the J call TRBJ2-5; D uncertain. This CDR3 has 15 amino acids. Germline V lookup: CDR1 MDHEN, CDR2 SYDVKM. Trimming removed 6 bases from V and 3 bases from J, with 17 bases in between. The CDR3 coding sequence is TGTGCCAGCAGGGCCGTTCTGGAACCTAAAGAGACCCAGTACTTC. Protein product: CASRAVLEPKETQYF.

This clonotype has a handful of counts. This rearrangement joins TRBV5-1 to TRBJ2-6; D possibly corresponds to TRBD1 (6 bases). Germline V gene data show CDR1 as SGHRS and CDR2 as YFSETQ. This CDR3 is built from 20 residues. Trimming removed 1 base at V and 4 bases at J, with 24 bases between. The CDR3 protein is CASSLSKEQGSVSGANVLTF. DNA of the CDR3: TGCGCCAGCAGCTTGTCTAAAGAGCAGGGGTCTGTCTCCGGGGCCAACGTCCTGACTTTC.

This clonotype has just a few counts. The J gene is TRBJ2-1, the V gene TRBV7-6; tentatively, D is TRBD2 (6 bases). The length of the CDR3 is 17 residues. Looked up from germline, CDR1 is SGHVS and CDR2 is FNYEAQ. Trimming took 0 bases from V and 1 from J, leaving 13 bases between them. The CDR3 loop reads CASSLALRGGSYNEQFF. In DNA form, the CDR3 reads TGTGCCAGCAGCTTAGCCTTGCGGGGAGGTTCCTACAATGAGCAGTTCTTC.

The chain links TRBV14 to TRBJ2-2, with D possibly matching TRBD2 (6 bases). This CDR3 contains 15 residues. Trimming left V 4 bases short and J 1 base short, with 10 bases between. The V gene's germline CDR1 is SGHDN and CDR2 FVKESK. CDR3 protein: CASSRLALNTGELFF. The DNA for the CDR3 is TGTGCCAGCAGCCGTCTAGCGTTGAACACCGGGGAGCTGTTTTTT.

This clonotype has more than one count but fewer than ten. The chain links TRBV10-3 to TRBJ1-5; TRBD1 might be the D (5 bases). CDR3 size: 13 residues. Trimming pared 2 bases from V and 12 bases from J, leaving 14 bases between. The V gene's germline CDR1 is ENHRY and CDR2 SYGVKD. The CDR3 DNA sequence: TGTGCCATCAGTGAGGCAGGGAGTGAAAGCCAGCATTTT. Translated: CAISEAGSESQHF.

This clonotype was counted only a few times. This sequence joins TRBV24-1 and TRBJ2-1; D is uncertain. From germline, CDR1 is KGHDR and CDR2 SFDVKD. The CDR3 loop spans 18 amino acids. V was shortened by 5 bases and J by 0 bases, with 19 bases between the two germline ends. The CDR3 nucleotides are TGTGCCACCAGTGGTGACCTACCTGACACCAGCTCCTACAATGAGCAGTTCTTC. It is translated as CATSGDLPDTSSYNEQFF.

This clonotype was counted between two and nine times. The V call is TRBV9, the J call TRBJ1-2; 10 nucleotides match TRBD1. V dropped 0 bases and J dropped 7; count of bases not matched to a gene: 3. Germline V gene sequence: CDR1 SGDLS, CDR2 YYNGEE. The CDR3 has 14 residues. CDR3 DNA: TGTGCCAGCAGCGTAGGACAGGGGGCTTTTGGCTACACCTTC. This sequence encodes CASSVGQGAFGYTF.